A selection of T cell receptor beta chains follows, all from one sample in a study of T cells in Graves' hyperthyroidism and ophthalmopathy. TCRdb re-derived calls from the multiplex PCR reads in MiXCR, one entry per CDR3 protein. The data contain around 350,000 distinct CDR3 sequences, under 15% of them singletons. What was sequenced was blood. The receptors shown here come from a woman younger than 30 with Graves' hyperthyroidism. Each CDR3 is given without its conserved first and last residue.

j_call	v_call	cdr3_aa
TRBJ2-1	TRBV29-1	SVEDNSSVEQF
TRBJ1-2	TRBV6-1	ASSYPEGGDRVHGYT
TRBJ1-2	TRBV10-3	AISVGSGYT
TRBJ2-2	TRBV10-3	AISQHGQGATEGGELF
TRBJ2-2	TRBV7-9	ASSLTSAIGELF
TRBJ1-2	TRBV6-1	ASSERDRDGYT
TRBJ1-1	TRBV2	ASSEVRGNTEAF
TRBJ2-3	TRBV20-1	SGGAGWTDTQY
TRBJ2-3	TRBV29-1	SGKTSGGTDTQY
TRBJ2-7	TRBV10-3	AISDHRGRNSYEQY
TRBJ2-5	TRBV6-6	ASSYSTSSKTQY
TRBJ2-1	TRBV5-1	ASSLMPTRLNEQF
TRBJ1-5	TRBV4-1	ASSQQRGSSNQPQH
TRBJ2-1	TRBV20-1	SPQGALGLGQF
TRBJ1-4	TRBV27	ASSFAQGAGEKLF
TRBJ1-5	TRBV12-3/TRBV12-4	ASSPGQVGGNQPQH
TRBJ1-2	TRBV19	ASVPRGANYGYT
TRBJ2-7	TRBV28	ASRDFRDLSKRDSYEQY
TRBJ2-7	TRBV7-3	ASDGGGPYEQY
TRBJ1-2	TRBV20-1	SARRQASYGYT
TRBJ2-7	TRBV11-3	ASSSRAGEQY
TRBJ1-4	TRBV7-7	ASSLGGEPNEKLF
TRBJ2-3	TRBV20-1	SAENTGFLTDTQY
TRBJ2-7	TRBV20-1	SAWEAGGLVYEQY
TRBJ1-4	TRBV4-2	ASSRTTGATNEKLF
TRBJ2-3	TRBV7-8	ASSLVSTVDTQY
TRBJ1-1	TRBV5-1	ASSLVGQGGSEAF
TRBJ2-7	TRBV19	ASSIEAGRGEQY
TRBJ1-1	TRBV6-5	ASSYSSRLGSYTEAF
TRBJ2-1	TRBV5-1	ASSQGQGPGLPYNEQF
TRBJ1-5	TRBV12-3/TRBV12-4	ASSGGGAGGNQPQH
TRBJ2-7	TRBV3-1	ASSQRGAYEQY
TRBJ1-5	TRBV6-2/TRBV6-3	ASSSIQNQPQH
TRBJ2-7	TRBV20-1	SARGGRGSQSYEQY
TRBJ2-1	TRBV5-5	ASSQDTQGGYNEQF
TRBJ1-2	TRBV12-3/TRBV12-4	ASSLGSPFYLYGYT
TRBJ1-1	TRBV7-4	ASSVQGAQTEAF
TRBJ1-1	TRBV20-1	SARTGSMNTEAF
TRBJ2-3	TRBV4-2	ASSGREGQYPDTQY
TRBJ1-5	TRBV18	ASSPEDLFPPQH
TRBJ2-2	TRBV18	ASSPFGLAVKTNTGELF
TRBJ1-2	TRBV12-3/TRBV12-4	ASSMGQGYGYT
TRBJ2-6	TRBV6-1	ASNSGTGYSGANVLT
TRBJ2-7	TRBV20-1	SVQDPRRHEQY
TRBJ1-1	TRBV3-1	ASTSEGVNTEAF
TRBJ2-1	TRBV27	ASSLRSLAGGQNEQF
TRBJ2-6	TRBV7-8	ASSRVGSGANVLT
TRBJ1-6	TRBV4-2	ASSEWSGGNSPLH
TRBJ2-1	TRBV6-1	ASRRQGLNGNEQF
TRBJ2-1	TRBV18	ASSPQGFAGDYNEQF
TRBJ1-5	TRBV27	ASSYSLNQPQH
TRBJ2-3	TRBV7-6	ASSPTSGAGYTQY
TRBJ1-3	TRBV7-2	ARTDRVGGNTIY
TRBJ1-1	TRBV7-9	ASTQSRGDTEAF